This passage covers 18 T cell receptor beta chains from one sample sequenced in a study of blood T cell repertoires in COVID-19. Data came from immunoSEQ multiplex PCR; TCRdb stores just in-frame clones and leaves some out. The table shows fewer than 400,000 clones, with less than 85% occurring only once. The specimen sequenced was peripheral blood. The receptors originated from a young woman with acute or convalescent COVID-19.

This clone was detected ten times or more. The chain links TRBV7-9 to TRBJ2-7, with 11 bases lining up with TRBD1. V lost 3 bases and J lost 2; bases outside the gene matches: 3. This CDR3 has 15 amino acids. From germline, CDR1 is SEHNR and CDR2 FQNEAQ (reference sequence). The CDR3 here is CASSFPGQGAYEQYF. The CDR3 DNA is TGTGCCAGCAGCTTCCCGGGACAGGGGGCCTACGAGCAGTACTTC.

About this clone: The same CDR3 is also encoded by other DNA sequences in this sample. V and J are TRBV6-5 and TRBJ1-2; D might be TRBD1 (6 bases). The CDR3 is 11 amino acids. Germline assignment: CDR1 MNHEY and CDR2 SVGAGI. Deletions cut 6 bases from V and 5 bases from J, with 7 bases between. This chain's CDR3 is CASRTGYGYTF. The CDR3 DNA reads as TGTGCCAGCAGAACAGGGTATGGCTACACCTTC.

This CDR3 is CASSHNGGTEAFF. CDR3 bases: TGTGCCAGCAGTCACAATGGGGGGACTGAAGCTTTCTTT. The chain carries TRBV7-6 and TRBJ1-1; D may be TRBD1 (5 bases). CDR3 size: 13 residues. Between the trimmed V and J ends, which lost 6 bases and 5 bases, there was a span of 13 bases. The V gene's germline CDR1 is SGHVS and CDR2 FNYEAQ.

In regard to this clone: This sample includes further DNA sequences coding for the same CDR3. This sequence joins TRBV5-1 and TRBJ1-6, with D unclear. Germline-derived CDR1 and CDR2 are SGHRS and YFSETQ. This CDR3 spans 16 amino acids. The V end was cut by 2 bases, the J end by 0 bases, with 9 bases between. CDR3 in amino acids: CASSLSGSSYNSPLHF. The CDR3, as DNA: TGCGCCAGCAGCTTATCTGGGAGCTCCTATAATTCACCCCTCCACTTT.

The chain carries TRBV10-3 and TRBJ1-1; tentative D call: TRBD1 (5 bases). CDR3 size: 14 residues. V shed 9 bases and J shed 5 bases, with 19 bases lying between them. Germline CDR1 reads ENHRY; CDR2 reads SYGVKD. The DNA of the CDR3 is TGTGCCATAAAAATGGAGGGGCTGGGGACTGAAGCTTTCTTT. Protein product: CAIKMEGLGTEAFF.

The V gene is TRBV6-4, the J gene TRBJ2-1; TRBD2 agrees at 10 bases. CDR1 is MRHNA, CDR2 SNTAGT, per germline. The CDR3 covers 16 residues. With 0 bases clipped from V and 7 bases from J, the junction kept 6 bases outside the gene matches. The CDR3 here is CASSDSSGGAVNEQFF. For the CDR3, the DNA is TGTGCCAGCAGTGACTCGAGCGGGGGGGCCGTAAATGAGCAGTTCTTC.

This clone has just a few counts. The chain recombines TRBV5-6 with TRBJ2-7, with a possible D match to TRBD1 (5 bases). The CDR3 is 11 residues long. Germline-derived CDR1 and CDR2 are SGHDT and YYEEEE. Trimming removed 1 base at V and 11 bases at J, with 10 bases between. CDR3 residues: CASSLSTEKYF. Here the CDR3 DNA reads TGTGCCAGCAGCTTGTCGACAGAAAAGTACTTC.

The chain recombines TRBV6-5 with TRBJ1-2, with 7 bases lining up with TRBD1. The CDR3 runs 15 residues. V was clipped by 2 bases and J by 0 bases; unmatched bases: 3. Germline CDR1 and CDR2: MNHEY and SVGAGI. CDR3 nucleotides: TGTGCCAGCAGTTACCAAGGGACAGCTAACTATGGCTACACCTTC. This translates into CASSYQGTANYGYTF.

This sequence joins TRBV27 and TRBJ1-2; 11 nucleotides agree with TRBD1. V lost 6 bases, J lost 4 bases, and 4 bases stayed unmatched. Germline CDR1 MNHEY, CDR2 SMNVEV (reference sequence). The CDR3 extends over 14 amino acids. In nucleotides, the CDR3 is TGTGCCAGCAGGGACAGGGGGCCATTCTATGGCTACACCTTC. Protein: CASRDRGPFYGYTF.

This chain uses TRBV7-2 with TRBJ2-6, with D possibly being TRBD2 (6 bases). CDR1 is SGHTA, CDR2 FQGNSA, per germline. The V and J ends lost 6 bases and 0 bases respectively, with 21 bases between them. The CDR3 is 19 residues long. The CDR3 sequence is CASRSPRPGGTSGANVLTF. CDR3 nucleotides: TGTGCCAGCAGATCTCCGCGGCCCGGAGGGACCTCTGGGGCCAACGTCCTGACTTTC.

This clone came up once. V usage is TRBV5-5 and J usage is TRBJ2-5; weak D call: TRBD2 (6 bases). The CDR3 has 15 residues. Trimming shortened V by 1 base and J by 2 bases, and 12 bases separated the two germline ends. Germline-derived CDR1 and CDR2 are SGHKS and YYEKEE (reference sequence). DNA of the CDR3: TGTGCCAGCAGCTTGCCGGGAGTGGTTCAAGAGACCCAGTACTTC. Protein sequence: CASSLPGVVQETQYF.

The V call is TRBV7-9, the J call TRBJ1-2; possibly TRBD1 for D (5 bases). The CDR3 length is 16 residues. Germline V gene sequence: CDR1 SEHNR, CDR2 FQNEAQ (reference sequence). V lost 0 bases and J 3 bases, leaving 14 bases between the germline ends. CDR3 in amino acids: CASSLATVKRDYGYTF. For the CDR3, the DNA is TGTGCCAGCAGCTTAGCGACAGTAAAAAGGGACTATGGCTACACCTTC.

This chain connects TRBV12-5 to TRBJ2-3; D is unresolved. CDR3 length: 14 amino acids. Germline CDR1 is LGHNT and CDR2 is FRNRAP. Trimming shortened V by 2 bases and J by 3 bases, and 9 bases separated the two germline ends. In DNA, the CDR3 is TGTGCTAGTGGTTTGTCGATCGGTACAGATACGCAGTATTTT. Its translation: CASGLSIGTDTQYF.

This clone was seen only once. This chain uses TRBV5-4 with TRBJ1-1; a weak D match, TRBD1 (5 bases). The length of the CDR3 is 15 residues. The V end lost 4 bases, the J end lost 1 base, and 14 bases lay between the germline ends. The V gene's germline CDR1 is SGHNT and CDR2 YYREEE (reference sequence). The CDR3 DNA reads TGTGCCAGCAGCCTCGGACACCCAAAGAACACTGAAGCTTTCTTT. This gives the protein CASSLGHPKNTEAFF.

J is TRBJ2-1 and V is TRBV5-1; D possibly corresponds to TRBD2 (6 bases). This CDR3 is 16 amino acids long. With 4 bases removed from V and 2 bases from J, the gap between germline ends came to 16 bases. Germline CDR1 reads SGHRS; CDR2 reads YFSETQ. The CDR3 DNA follows: TGCGCCAGCAGCCAGTCATCGGGAGAGGCCTACAATGAGCAGTTCTTC. Protein sequence: CASSQSSGEAYNEQFF.

The CDR3 DNA follows: TGTGCCAGCAGCCAAGATTGGGACAGGGGTGGTGAAAAACTGTTTTTT. Residues: CASSQDWDRGGEKLFF. The chain uses TRBV3-1 (or the pseudogene TRBV3-2) and TRBJ1-4; the match to TRBD1 covers 10 bases. Germline CDR1 reads LGHDT; CDR2 reads YNNKEL (reference sequence). The CDR3 consists of 16 residues. V lost 0 bases to trimming and J lost 7 bases; unmatched junction nucleotides: 5.

This clone was detected only a few times. The V and J genes are TRBV3-1 (or the pseudogene TRBV3-2) and TRBJ1-4, with a tentative D call TRBD1 (5 bases). This CDR3 is built from 18 residues. Trimming cost V 0 bases and J 4 bases, with 18 bases left between them. Germline-derived CDR1 and CDR2 are LGHDT and YNNKEL (reference sequence). CDR3 loop: CASSQDLPLTASNEKLFF. In nucleotides, the CDR3 is TGTGCCAGCAGCCAAGATCTTCCTTTGACAGCGAGTAATGAAAAACTGTTTTTT.

The gene calls are TRBV5-6 and TRBJ1-2; the match to TRBD1 covers 10 bases. V trimming: 4 bases; J trimming: 4 bases; junction bases outside the gene matches: 7. CDR3 size: 15 residues. Germline V gives CDR1 SGHDT, CDR2 YYEEEE. CDR3 amino acids: CASSPRQGAGYGYTF. The CDR3 DNA is TGTGCCAGCAGCCCAAGACAGGGGGCCGGCTATGGCTACACCTTC.